The TCR beta chain described here comes from a study of early T cells in non-severe SARS-CoV-2 infection. In the study overall: The sequenced material was bulk RNA from unsorted whole blood, and its chains were unpaired.

V shed 0 bases and J shed 4 bases, with 4 bases lying between them. The CDR3 spans 14 residues. Individually, cDNA molecules had unique molecular identifiers attached to them. MiXCR, applied by TCRdb to the 5' RACE reads, yields one record per CDR3 protein. The repertoire holds under 75,000 distinct CDR3 sequences, about 12% seen once, with 7.5% to 9% in the top ten. Study observations and caveats: Matching against VDJdb likely underestimated virus-specific expansions, favoring anti-spike CD8.

Note on this clonotype: The target antigen is unknown.

The receptor was derived from an adult who was a healthcare worker with PCR-confirmed SARS-CoV-2 infection or an uninfected control (not recorded which). Sequencing used whole blood. This chain links TRBV12-3 or TRBV12-4 with TRBJ2-6; D unclear. The CDR3 DNA sequence: TGTGCCAGCAGTTTAGCAGCAGGGGCCAACGTCCTGACTTTC. Residues: CASSLAAGANVLTF.